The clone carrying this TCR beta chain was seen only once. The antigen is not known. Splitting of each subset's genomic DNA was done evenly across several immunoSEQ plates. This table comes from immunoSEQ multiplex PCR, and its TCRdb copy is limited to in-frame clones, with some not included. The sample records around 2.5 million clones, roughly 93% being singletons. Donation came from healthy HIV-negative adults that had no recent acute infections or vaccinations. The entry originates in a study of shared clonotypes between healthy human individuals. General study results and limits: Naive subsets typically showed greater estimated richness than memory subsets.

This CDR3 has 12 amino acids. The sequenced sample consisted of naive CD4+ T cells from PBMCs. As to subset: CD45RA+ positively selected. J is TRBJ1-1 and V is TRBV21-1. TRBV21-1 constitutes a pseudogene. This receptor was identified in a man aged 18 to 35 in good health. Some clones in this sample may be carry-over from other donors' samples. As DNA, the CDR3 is TGTGCCAGGTGGGAGGGCGGAAGTGAAGCTTTCTTT. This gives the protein CARWEGGSEAFF.